One and the same sample provided the 13 T cell receptor beta chains below, sequenced in a study of cytomegalovirus exposure and HLA in healthy donors. The PCR used 60 Vbeta and 13 Jbeta primers. Data came from immunoSEQ multiplex PCR; TCRdb stores just in-frame clones and leaves some out. Of approximately 220,000 clones in the sample, roughly 80% are singletons; the top ten hold approximately 0.22%. The specimen sequenced was PBMCs. These receptors originate from a girl aged 2 to 9 in good health and CMV-seronegative.

The rearrangement uses TRBV5-1 and TRBJ2-1, with 8 bases that match TRBD1. The junction had 11 bases not matched to a gene; V was cut back by 7 bases and J by 5 bases. This CDR3 spans 15 amino acids. Germline V gene data show CDR1 as SGHRS and CDR2 as YFSETQ. For the CDR3, the DNA is TGCGCCAGCGCCACCGGGACAGGCAATAACAATGAGCAGTTCTTC. Amino acid sequence: CASATGTGNNNEQFF.

J is TRBJ2-2 and V is TRBV27, with D possibly TRBD1 on 6 matching bases. Trimming pared 8 bases from V and 2 bases from J, leaving 12 bases between. CDR1 is MNHEY and CDR2 is SMNVEV in the germline V gene (reference sequence). CDR3 length equals 14 residues. CDR3 DNA sequence: TGTGCCAGCGAGCCGGGACAAAACACCGGGGAGCTGTTTTTT. Protein sequence: CASEPGQNTGELFF.

The genes are TRBV27 and TRBJ2-7, with TRBD2 matching over 8 bases. The J segment lost 5 bases and the V segment lost 2 bases, leaving 5 bases of the junction unmatched. The CDR3 totals 14 residues. In germline, CDR1 is MNHEY, CDR2 SMNVEV (reference sequence). The chain's CDR3 is CASSLSGGSHEQYF. In DNA form, the CDR3 reads TGTGCCAGCAGTTTAAGCGGGGGTTCCCACGAGCAGTACTTC.

The chain uses TRBV4-1 and TRBJ2-5; D may be TRBD1 (7 bases). The DNA end favors TRBJ2-7, so the J call may be wrong. CDR1 MGHRA and CDR2 YSYEKL come from the germline V gene. The length of the CDR3 is 17 residues. CDR3 coding DNA: TGCGCCAGCAGCCTCCTGGGCGGCAGGGGGGTCTCCTACGAGCAGTACTTC. It yields the protein CASSLLGGRGVSYEQYF.

CDR3 region: CASSIWTSGSRAGELFF. In DNA form, the CDR3 reads TGTGCCAGTAGTATATGGACTAGCGGGAGTCGGGCCGGGGAGCTGTTTTTT. This chain links TRBV19 with TRBJ2-2; 13 bases line up with TRBD2. The CDR3 runs to 17 residues. Losses at the gene ends were 2 bases for V and 6 bases for J; bases not matched to a gene: 6. Germline CDR1 reads LNHDA; CDR2 reads SQIVND (reference sequence).

This chain links TRBV5-1 with TRBJ2-3; D unclear. The CDR3 has 14 residues. Germline CDR1 SGHRS, CDR2 YFSETQ. Trimming took off 2 bases at V and 1 base at J, with 8 bases between the two ends. CDR3 nucleotides: TGCGCCAGCAGCTTTAACCCGGGCACAGATACGCAGTATTTT. This translates into CASSFNPGTDTQYF.

This chain connects TRBV9 to TRBJ2-1; 9 nucleotides align to TRBD2. The CDR3 runs to 15 residues. V trimming: 0 bases; J trimming: 9 bases; junction bases outside the gene matches: 7. Per germline, CDR1 SGDLS and CDR2 YYNGEE. The CDR3 DNA reads TGTGCCAGCAGCGTAGGGGCGGGGGGGACAAGTGAGCAGTTCTTC. This translates into CASSVGAGGTSEQFF. The entire variable domain, with the rest obtained from reference TRBV9 and TRBJ2-1, is as follows: DSGVTQTPKHLITATGQRVTLRCSPRSGDLSVYWYQQSLDQGLQFLIQYYNGEERAKGNILERFSAQQFPDLHSELNLSSLELGDSALYFCASSVGAGGTSEQFFGPGTRLTVL.

This clone was observed a single time. This chain connects TRBV10-3 to TRBJ2-2, with 8 bases identical to TRBD1. Germline CDR1 ENHRY, CDR2 SYGVKD. V lost 7 bases and J lost 6; bases outside the gene matches: 7. This CDR3 region has 14 residues. The CDR3: CAITEGQGPGELFF. CDR3 DNA sequence: TGTGCCATCACCGAAGGACAGGGCCCCGGGGAGCTGTTTTTT.

Remarks on this clone: A junction boundary mismatches the germline segment, possibly from a read error. The chain couples TRBV25-1 to TRBJ1-2, with 8 positions matching TRBD1. Looked up from germline, CDR1 is MGHDK and CDR2 is SYGVNS. This CDR3 has 12 amino acids. The CDR3 DNA is TGTGCCAGCAGTCCCTCGGGGGACAGGCCACGCTTC. Its protein is CASSPSGDRPRF.

The rearrangement joins TRBV9 to TRBJ2-1; no firm D call. The V end lost 4 bases, the J end lost 2 bases, and 13 bases lay between the germline ends. The CDR3 sequence is 15 residues long. The germline gives CDR1 SGDLS, CDR2 YYNGEE. The CDR3 spells CASSLEAEPYNEQFF. The CDR3 DNA follows: TGTGCCAGCAGCCTTGAGGCGGAGCCCTACAATGAGCAGTTCTTC.

This clone was detected only a few times. The genes are TRBV6-1 and TRBJ1-2; TRBD1 matches 7 bases. Germline loops: CDR1 MNHNS, CDR2 SASEGT. V shed 7 bases, J shed 6 bases, and the junction held 5 bases outside the gene matches. The CDR3 is made up of 12 amino acids. The CDR3: CASTTGLDGYTF. CDR3 bases: TGTGCCAGCACGACAGGGCTGGATGGCTACACCTTC.

This chain uses TRBV12-5 with TRBJ1-2; D remains unclear. This CDR3 has 14 amino acids. Trimming cost V 0 bases and J 7 bases, with 12 bases left between them. CDR1 is LGHNT, CDR2 FRNRAP, per germline. In DNA, the CDR3 is TGTGCTAGTGGTTTGGTACCCAATAGTGGTGGCTACACCTTC. It yields the protein CASGLVPNSGGYTF. Combining the CDR3 with reference TRBV12-5 and TRBJ1-2 gives the whole variable domain DARVTQTPRHKVTEMGQEVTMRCQPILGHNTVFWYRQTMMQGLELLAYFRNRAPLDDSGMPKDRFSAEMPDATLATLKIQPSEPRDSAVYFCASGLVPNSGGYTFGSGTRLTVV.

The rearrangement uses TRBV2 and TRBJ2-6; the match to TRBD1 covers 7 bases. J lost 0 bases, V lost 7 bases, and 12 bases had no gene match. The V gene's germline CDR1 is SNHLY and CDR2 FYNNEI. The CDR3 is 18 residues long. The CDR3 reads CASKWDRDSGSGANVLTF. The CDR3 region has the DNA TGTGCCAGCAAATGGGATAGGGACAGCGGCTCTGGGGCCAACGTCCTGACTTTC.